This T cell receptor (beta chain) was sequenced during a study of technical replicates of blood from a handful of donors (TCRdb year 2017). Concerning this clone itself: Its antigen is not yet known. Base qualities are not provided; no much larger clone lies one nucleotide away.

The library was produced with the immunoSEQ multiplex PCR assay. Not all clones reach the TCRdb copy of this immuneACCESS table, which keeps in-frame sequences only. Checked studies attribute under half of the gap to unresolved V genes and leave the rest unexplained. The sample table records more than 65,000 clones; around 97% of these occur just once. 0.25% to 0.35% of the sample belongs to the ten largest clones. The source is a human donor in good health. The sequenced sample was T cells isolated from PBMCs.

The DNA sequence follows: TGTGCCAGCAGCTTAGGGACTAGCGGGAGCGAGCAGTACTTC. Translated, this gives CASSLGTSGSEQYF. The rearrangement combines TRBV11-3 with TRBJ2-7; 13 junctional bases match TRBD2. CDR1 is given as SGHNT and CDR2 as YENEEA, both from the germline V gene. Germline trimming amounts to 1 base on V and 6 bases on J, with 0 as the count of junction bases outside the gene matches. The CDR3 runs 14 amino acids, cysteine and phenylalanine included. The read is trimmed to its CDR3 DNA, 42 bases read in frame from base 1.